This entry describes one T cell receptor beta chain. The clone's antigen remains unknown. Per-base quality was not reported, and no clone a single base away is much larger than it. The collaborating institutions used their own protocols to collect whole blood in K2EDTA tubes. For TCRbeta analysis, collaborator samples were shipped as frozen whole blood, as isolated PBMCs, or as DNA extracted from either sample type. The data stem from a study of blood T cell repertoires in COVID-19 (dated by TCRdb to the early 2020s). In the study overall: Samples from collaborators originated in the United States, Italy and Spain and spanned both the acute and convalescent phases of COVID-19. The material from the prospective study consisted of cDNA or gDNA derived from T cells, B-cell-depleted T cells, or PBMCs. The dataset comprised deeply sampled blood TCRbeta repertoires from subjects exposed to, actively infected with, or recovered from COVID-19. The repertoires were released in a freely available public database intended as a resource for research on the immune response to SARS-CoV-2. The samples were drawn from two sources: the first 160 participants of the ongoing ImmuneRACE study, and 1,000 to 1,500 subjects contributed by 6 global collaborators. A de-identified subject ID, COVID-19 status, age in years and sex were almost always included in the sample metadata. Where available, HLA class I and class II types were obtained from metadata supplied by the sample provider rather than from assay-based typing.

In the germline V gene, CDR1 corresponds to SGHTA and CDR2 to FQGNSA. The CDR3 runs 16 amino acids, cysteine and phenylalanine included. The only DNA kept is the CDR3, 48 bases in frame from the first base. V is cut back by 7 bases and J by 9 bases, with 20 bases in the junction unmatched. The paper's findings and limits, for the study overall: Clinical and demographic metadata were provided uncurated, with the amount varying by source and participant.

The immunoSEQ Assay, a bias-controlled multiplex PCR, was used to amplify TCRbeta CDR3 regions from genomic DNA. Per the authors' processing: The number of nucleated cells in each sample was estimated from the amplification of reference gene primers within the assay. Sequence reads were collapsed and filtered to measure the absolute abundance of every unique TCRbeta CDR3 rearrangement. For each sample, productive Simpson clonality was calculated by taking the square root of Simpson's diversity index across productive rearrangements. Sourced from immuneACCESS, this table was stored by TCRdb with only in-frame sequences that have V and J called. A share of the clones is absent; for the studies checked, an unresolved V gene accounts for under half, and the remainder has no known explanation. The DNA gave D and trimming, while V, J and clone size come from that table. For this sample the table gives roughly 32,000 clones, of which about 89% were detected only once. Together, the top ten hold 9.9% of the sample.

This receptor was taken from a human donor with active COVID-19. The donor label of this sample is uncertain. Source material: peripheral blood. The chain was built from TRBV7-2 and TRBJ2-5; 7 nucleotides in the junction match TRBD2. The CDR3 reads CASNRLGGSAQGAQYF. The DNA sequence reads TGTGCCAGCAACCGTCTGGGAGGGAGCGCTCAAGGGGCCCAGTACTTC.